The 11 T cell receptor beta chains below come from one sample, sequenced in a study of blood T cells in healthy people across ages. A second PCR of roughly 6 to 12 cycles used a sample-barcoded 5' primer and a J-beta primer mix. TCRdb passed the 5' RACE reads through MiXCR, listing each CDR3 protein once. The table lists over a million distinct CDR3 sequences, around 59% of them singletons. The material sequenced was blood. Receptor source: a man aged 18 to 29 in good health.

On this clonotype itself: One junction end disagrees with the germline gene, perhaps due to a read error. This chain links TRBV7-2 with TRBJ1-2; the D is unclear. The CDR3 is 15 amino acids. CDR1 SGHTA and CDR2 FQGNSA come from the germline V gene. DNA for the CDR3: TGTGCCAGCAGCTTAGTTGGCGCGACGCGGAATGGCTACACTTTC. Amino acids: CASSLVGATRNGYTF.

The chain combines TRBV7-9 with TRBJ2-7; possibly TRBD1 for D (6 bases). The germline CDR1 and CDR2 sequences are SEHNR and FQNEAQ (reference sequence). The V end was cut by 5 bases, the J end by 5 bases, with 13 bases between. The CDR3 length is 13 residues. The CDR3: CASSPSGGHEQYF. The DNA of the CDR3 is TGTGCCAGCAGCCCTAGTGGGGGCCACGAGCAGTACTTC.

Turning to this clonotype: This may be a read error, as it is one base from a much larger clone. The genes are TRBV5-4 and TRBJ2-1; D perhaps matches TRBD2 (6 bases). TRBJ2-7 explains the end of the DNA better; the J call may be wrong. CDR1 SGHNT and CDR2 YYREEE come from the germline V gene (reference sequence). This CDR3 is 16 amino acids long. The CDR3 reads CASSHSKAGQYNEQYF. The CDR3 DNA follows: TGTGCCAGCAGCCACAGCAAAGCGGGCCAGTACAATGAGCAGTACTTC.

This chain joins TRBV12-3 or TRBV12-4 and TRBJ2-1; D is perhaps TRBD1 (5 bases). The CDR3 has 15 residues. Trimming removed 5 bases from V and 4 bases from J, with 15 bases in between. The CDR3 DNA reads as TGTGCCAGCAGTCTCCCAGACAGCCTATACAATGAGCAGTTCTTC. It codes for CASSLPDSLYNEQFF.

The table lists this clonotype with a few counts. J is TRBJ2-5 and V is TRBV12-3 or TRBV12-4; possibly TRBD2 for D (6 bases). The CDR3 runs to 17 residues. V lost 3 bases, J lost 5 bases, and 22 bases lay in between. The CDR3 sequence: CASSFELQIIRGETQYF. In nucleotides, the CDR3 is TGTGCCAGCAGTTTTGAGCTTCAGATAATCCGGGGGGAGACCCAGTACTTC.

The chain employs TRBV24-1 and TRBJ2-3, with D perhaps assigned TRBD1 or TRBD2 (5 bases each). Germline values: CDR1 KGHDR, CDR2 SFDVKD. The CDR3 is made up of 16 amino acids. Trimming shortened V by 0 bases and J by 6 bases, and 15 bases separated the two germline ends. The CDR3 spells CATSDLGTALRDTQYF. CDR3 in DNA: TGTGCCACCAGTGATTTGGGGACCGCCCTTCGGGATACGCAGTATTTT.

The chain is built from TRBV4-1 and TRBJ2-3, with D unresolved. The V gene lost 2 bases and the J gene lost 6 bases, with 9 bases spanning the gap. The CDR3 consists of 13 residues. Per the germline V gene, CDR1 is MGHRA and CDR2 is YSYEKL. The CDR3 DNA reads as TGCGCCAGCAGCCAAATAGTCTCGGATACGCAGTATTTT. This sequence encodes CASSQIVSDTQYF.

The chain joins TRBV4-1 to TRBJ2-1; D unclear. Germline V lookup: CDR1 MGHRA, CDR2 YSYEKL. The CDR3 sequence is 13 residues long. Trimming left V 1 base short and J 8 bases short, with 9 bases between. The CDR3 DNA follows: TGCGCCAGCAGCCAAGTTTATGGCGATGAGCAGTTCTTC. Amino acid sequence: CASSQVYGDEQFF.

This clonotype appeared many times. The chain is built from TRBV12-3 or TRBV12-4 and TRBJ2-5; 8 bases map to TRBD1. The CDR3 totals 15 residues. V shed 1 base, J shed 1 base, and the junction held 2 bases outside the gene matches. Here the CDR3 reads CASSLGTGIQETQYF. The CDR3 region has the DNA TGTGCCAGCAGTTTAGGGACAGGGATCCAAGAGACCCAGTACTTC.

The V and J genes are TRBV28 and TRBJ2-1, with D possibly being TRBD2 (5 bases). Trimming shortened V by 4 bases and J by 8 bases, and 15 bases separated the two germline ends. This CDR3 has 14 amino acids. Per germline, CDR1 MDHEN and CDR2 SYDVKM. The CDR3 DNA reads as TGTGCCAGCAGTTCTCCCGGACTTACCGATGAGCAGTTCTTC. Translating gives CASSSPGLTDEQFF.

This sequence joins TRBV3-1 and TRBJ2-7; D tentatively fits TRBD1 or TRBD2 (5 bases each). The V gene's germline CDR1 is LGHDT and CDR2 YNNKEL (reference sequence). The CDR3 loop spans 15 amino acids. The ends were cut back, 0 bases at V and 2 bases at J, with 11 bases in the middle. Here the CDR3 reads CASSQDWGPTYEQYF. CDR3 DNA: TGTGCCAGCAGCCAAGATTGGGGACCAACCTACGAGCAGTACTTC.